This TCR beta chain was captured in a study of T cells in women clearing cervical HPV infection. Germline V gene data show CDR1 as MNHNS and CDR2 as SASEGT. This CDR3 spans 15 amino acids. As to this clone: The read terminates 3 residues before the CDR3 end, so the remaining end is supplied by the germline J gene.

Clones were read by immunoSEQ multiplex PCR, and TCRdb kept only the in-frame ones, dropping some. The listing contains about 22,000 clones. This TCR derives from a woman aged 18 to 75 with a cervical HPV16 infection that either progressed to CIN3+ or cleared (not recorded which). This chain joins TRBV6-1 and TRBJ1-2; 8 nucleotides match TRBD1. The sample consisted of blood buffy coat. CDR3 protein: CASSEGQGSSYDYTF. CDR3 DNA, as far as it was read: TGTGCCAGCAGTGAAGGACAGGGGAGCTCCTACGAC.